At least ten counts were recorded for the clone carrying this T cell receptor (beta chain). The target antigen is unknown. Using RNA template, CDR3s of TCR alpha and beta were amplified with iRepertoire arm-PCR. For one-step reverse transcription and amplification, about 85-400 ng of tissue mRNA or PBMC total RNA was used. TCRdb passed the multiplex PCR reads through MiXCR, listing each CDR3 protein once. Among around 99,000 distinct CDR3 sequences listed, less than 30% were seen once. Germline V lookup: CDR1 SGHTA, CDR2 FQGNSA. The V gene lost 7 bases and the J gene lost 0 bases, with 7 bases spanning the gap. This CDR3 is built from 14 residues. The data derive from a study of glioma-infiltrating T cells. Study conclusions and caveats: Gliomas, especially low-grade, showed above-expected tissue-blood divergence; non-neoplastic patients showed below. Very few CDR3 sequences were shared between tissue and blood.

V usage is TRBV7-2 and J usage is TRBJ1-6, with no clear D. The receptor was derived from a human donor with low-grade glioma or glioblastoma, undergoing nonglioma brain surgery, or in good health (not recorded which). Material for sequencing was glioma tissue, nonneoplastic brain tissue, or PBMCs (not recorded which). Here the CDR3 DNA reads TGTGCCAGCATGGAGAGCTCCTATAATTCACCCCTCCACTTT. Its translation: CASMESSYNSPLHF.